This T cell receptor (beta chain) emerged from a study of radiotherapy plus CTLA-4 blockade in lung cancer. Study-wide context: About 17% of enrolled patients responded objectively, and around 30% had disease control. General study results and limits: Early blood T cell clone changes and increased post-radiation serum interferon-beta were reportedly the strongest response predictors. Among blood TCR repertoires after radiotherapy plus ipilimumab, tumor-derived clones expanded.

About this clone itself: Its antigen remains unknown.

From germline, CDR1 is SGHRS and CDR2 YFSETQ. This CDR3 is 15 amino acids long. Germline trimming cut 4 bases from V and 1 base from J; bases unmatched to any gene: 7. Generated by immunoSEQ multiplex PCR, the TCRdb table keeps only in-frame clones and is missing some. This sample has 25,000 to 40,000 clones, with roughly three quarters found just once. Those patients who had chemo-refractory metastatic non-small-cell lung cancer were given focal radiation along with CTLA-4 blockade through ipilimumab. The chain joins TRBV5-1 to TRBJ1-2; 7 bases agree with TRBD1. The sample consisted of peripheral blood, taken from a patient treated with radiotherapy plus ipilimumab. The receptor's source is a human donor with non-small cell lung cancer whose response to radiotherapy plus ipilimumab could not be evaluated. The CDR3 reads CASSGGGGDNYGYTF. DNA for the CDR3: TGCGCCAGCAGCGGAGGAGGGGGCGATAACTATGGCTACACCTTC.